The next 16 T cell receptor beta chains were all read from a single sample in a study of spatial heterogeneity in lung cancer. In TCRdb, the 5' RACE reads were re-called with MiXCR into one record per CDR3 protein. The table includes under 30,000 distinct CDR3 sequences, 4.7% detected once. Time point given: sample taken at primary tumor resection. Unsorted tumor, nontumor lung tissue or cryopreserved PBMC supplied the whole RNA. Specimen: PBMCs, collected at surgery. Receptors originate from a male donor with early-stage non-small cell lung cancer.

This clonotype was detected many times. The chain joins TRBV6-6 to TRBJ1-5; D is undetermined. V was clipped by 2 bases and J by 3 bases, with 8 bases between them. Germline lookup yields CDR1 MNHNY and CDR2 SVGAGI (reference sequence). CDR3 length: 14 amino acids. The CDR3 region is CASSYAGPNQPQHF. The DNA for the CDR3 is TGTGCCAGCAGTTACGCAGGCCCCAATCAGCCCCAGCATTTT.

This clonotype has ten or more counts. J is TRBJ2-7 and V is TRBV6-2 or TRBV6-3, with unresolved D. Germline CDR1 reads MNHEY; CDR2 reads SVGEGT. The V and J ends lost 1 base and 0 bases respectively, with 19 bases between them. The CDR3 is 18 amino acids. CDR3 sequence (DNA): TGTGCCAGCAGTTACTGGAAGAATGACCTAAGAAGCTCCTACGAGCAGTACTTC. The encoded protein is CASSYWKNDLRSSYEQYF.

This chain uses TRBV6-5 with TRBJ1-2; TRBD1 might be the D (6 bases). Trimming cost V 9 bases and J 4 bases, with 15 bases left between them. In germline, CDR1 is MNHEY, CDR2 SVGAGI. The CDR3 covers 13 residues. CDR3 DNA sequence: TGTGCCAGTACATCACAGGGCCGCTATGGCTACACCTTC. This sequence encodes CASTSQGRYGYTF.

This clonotype has at least ten counts. The rearrangement links TRBV9 to TRBJ1-3; perhaps TRBD1 as D (5 bases). Germline V gene sequence: CDR1 SGDLS, CDR2 YYNGEE. The CDR3 loop spans 13 amino acids. Trimming cost V 6 bases and J 4 bases, with 11 bases left between them. As DNA, the CDR3 is TGTGCCAGCACCGGGACGCCCGGAAACACCATATATTTT. Amino acids: CASTGTPGNTIYF.

This clonotype was recorded many times. This sequence joins TRBV20-1 and TRBJ2-3, with 7 positions matching TRBD2. CDR1 and CDR2 from the germline V gene are DFQATT and SNEGSKA (reference sequence). The CDR3 extends over 12 amino acids. The trim removed 5 bases at V and 4 bases at J, leaving 3 bases unmatched. The CDR3 region has the DNA TGCAGTGCTGGGGGGGTACCAGATACGCAGTATTTT. Translated: CSAGGVPDTQYF.

V usage is TRBV12-3 or TRBV12-4 and J usage is TRBJ1-2, with TRBD1 as a possible D gene (5 bases). Trimming took off 6 bases at V and 4 bases at J, with 9 bases between the two ends. CDR3 length: 12 amino acids. CDR3 DNA sequence: TGTGCCAGCAGCCAGGGACCCTATGGCTACACCTTC. The encoded protein is CASSQGPYGYTF.

This clonotype showed up many times. The chain uses TRBV20-1 and TRBJ2-1; 11 bases line up with TRBD2. Looked up from germline, CDR1 is DFQATT and CDR2 is SNEGSKA (reference sequence). This CDR3 is 16 amino acids long. V was clipped by 1 base and J by 13 bases; unmatched bases: 15. CDR3 loop: CSARVPSGGTLSGQFF. Written as DNA, the CDR3 is TGCAGTGCTAGAGTCCCTAGCGGGGGGACCCTCAGTGGACAGTTCTTC.

Many counts were recorded for this clonotype. J is TRBJ2-2 and V is TRBV7-3, with D unclear. The CDR3 loop spans 15 amino acids. Trimming removed 5 bases from V and 4 bases from J, with 14 bases in between. The germline gives CDR1 SGHTA, CDR2 FQGTGA. CDR3 in DNA: TGTGCCAGCAGCCCCACCCTTAGTGGCACCGGGGAGCTGTTTTTT. Protein: CASSPTLSGTGELFF.

This clonotype was found many times. This chain uses TRBV11-1 with TRBJ2-7; a possible D gene is TRBD1 (7 bases). Germline V gene sequence: CDR1 SGHAT, CDR2 FQDESV (reference sequence). The V end was cut by 5 bases, the J end by 7 bases, with 21 bases between. The CDR3 runs to 15 residues. The CDR3 protein is CASSQPGDRPWEQYF. For the CDR3, the DNA is TGTGCCAGCAGCCAGCCGGGGGACAGACCCTGGGAGCAGTACTTC.

In its sample, this clonotype was seen many times. The V and J genes are TRBV15 and TRBJ1-3; D is ambiguous. The V gene lost 2 bases and the J gene lost 4 bases, with 6 bases spanning the gap. The length of the CDR3 is 13 residues. Germline values: CDR1 LNHNV, CDR2 YYDKDF (reference sequence). This chain's CDR3 is CATSRSDGNTIYF. CDR3 in DNA: TGTGCCACCAGCAGATCGGACGGAAACACCATATATTTT.

V and J are TRBV5-6 and TRBJ2-2, with no clear D. The germline V and J ends were trimmed by 1 base and 1 base, with 5 bases remaining between them. Germline loops: CDR1 SGHDT, CDR2 YYEEEE. This CDR3 is built from 14 residues. The CDR3 nucleotides are TGTGCCAGCAGCTTGAACAGGAACACCGGGGAGCTGTTTTTT. This encodes CASSLNRNTGELFF.

Many counts were recorded for this clonotype. This chain connects TRBV6-5 to TRBJ2-1, with a tentative D call TRBD1 (7 bases). V lost 8 bases to trimming and J lost 4 bases, with 12 bases between them. The CDR3 sequence is 13 residues long. The germline gives CDR1 MNHEY, CDR2 SVGAGI. The chain's CDR3 is CASAGQTYNEQFF. The DNA of the CDR3 is TGTGCCAGCGCGGGACAGACTTACAATGAGCAGTTCTTC.

Ten or more counts support this clonotype. In nucleotides, the CDR3 is TGTGCCAGCAGACTGGGACTAGCGTGGAATCACGCGTCCTACGAGCAGTACTTC. This translates into CASRLGLAWNHASYEQYF. V and J are TRBV6-1 and TRBJ2-7, with 10 bases identical to TRBD2. The CDR3 is made up of 18 amino acids. Looked up from germline, CDR1 is MNHNS and CDR2 is SASEGT. V was pared by 6 bases and J by 1 base, with 15 bases of the junction left unmatched.

This clonotype was observed at least ten times. V is TRBV6-5 and J is TRBJ2-7; a possible D gene is TRBD2 (6 bases). CDR3 size: 15 residues. The V end was cut by 2 bases, the J end by 2 bases, with 13 bases between. The germline V gene has CDR1 MNHEY and CDR2 SVGAGI. The CDR3 sequence: CASSYGAGGAYEQYF. The CDR3 region has the DNA TGTGCCAGCAGTTACGGGGCAGGCGGGGCCTACGAGCAGTACTTC.

This clonotype was observed at least ten times. The chain uses TRBV7-3 and TRBJ2-3, with TRBD2 as a possible D gene (6 bases). V lost 1 base and J lost 0, with 11 bases in between. Per the germline V gene, CDR1 is SGHTA and CDR2 is FQGTGA. The CDR3 runs 16 residues. The CDR3 is CASSLKGRTSTDTQYF. CDR3 coding DNA: TGTGCCAGCAGCTTAAAAGGGAGGACTAGCACAGATACGCAGTATTTT.

In this sample, this clonotype turned up many times. The chain links TRBV30 to TRBJ2-3; TRBD2 is a possible D gene (6 bases). The CDR3 runs to 11 residues. Germline values: CDR1 GTSNPN, CDR2 SVGIG (reference sequence). Between the trimmed V and J ends, which lost 1 base and 13 bases, there was a span of 12 bases. This chain's CDR3 is CAWSASGVEYF. The DNA for the CDR3 is TGTGCCTGGAGTGCCTCGGGGGTCGAGTATTTT.